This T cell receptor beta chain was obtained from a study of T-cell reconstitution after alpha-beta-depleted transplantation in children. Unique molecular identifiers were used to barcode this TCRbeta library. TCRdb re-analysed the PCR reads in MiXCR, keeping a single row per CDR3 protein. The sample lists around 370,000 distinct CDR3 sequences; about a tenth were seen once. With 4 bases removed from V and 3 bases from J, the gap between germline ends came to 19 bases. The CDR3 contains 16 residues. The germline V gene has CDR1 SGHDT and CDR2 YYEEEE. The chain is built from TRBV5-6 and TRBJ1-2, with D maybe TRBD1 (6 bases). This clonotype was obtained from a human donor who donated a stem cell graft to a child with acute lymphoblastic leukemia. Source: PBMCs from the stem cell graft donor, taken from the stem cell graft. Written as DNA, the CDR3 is TGTGCCAGCAGCCCCGATATCAACAGGGAGGACTATGGCTACACCTTC. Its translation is CASSPDINREDYGYTF. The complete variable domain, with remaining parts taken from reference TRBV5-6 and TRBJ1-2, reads DAGVTQSPTHLIKTRGQQVTLRCSPKSGHDTVSWYQQALGQGPQFIFQYYEEEERQRGNFPDRFSGHQFPNYSSELNVNALLLGDSALYLCASSPDINREDYGYTFGSGTRLTVV.